This TCR beta chain was profiled in a study of blood T cell repertoires in COVID-19 (dated by TCRdb to 2020 to 2022). With respect to the entire study: The collaborator samples originated in the United States, Italy and Spain and spanned the acute and convalescent phases of COVID-19. Where available, HLA class I and class II types were obtained from metadata supplied by the sample provider rather than from assay-based typing. The repertoires were released in a freely available public database intended as a resource for research on the immune response to SARS-CoV-2. The material from the prospective study consisted of cDNA or gDNA derived from T cells, B-cell-depleted T cells, or PBMCs. Samples were obtained from the ongoing ImmuneRACE study (first 160 participants) and from 1,200 or so subjects provided by 6 global collaborators. Sample metadata almost always included a de-identified subject ID, COVID-19 status, age in years and sex. Subjects who had been exposed to COVID-19, were actively infected with it, or had recovered from it provided the deeply sampled blood TCRbeta repertoires that made up the dataset. Overall study results and their limits: The amount of clinical and demographic metadata varied by source and participant and was provided uncurated.

TCRbeta CDR3 regions were amplified from genomic DNA by means of the immunoSEQ Assay, a bias-controlled multiplex PCR. Per the original workflow: Within the assay, amplification of reference gene primers was used to estimate how many nucleated cells each sample contained. To quantify the absolute abundance of each unique TCRbeta CDR3 rearrangement, sequence reads were collapsed and filtered. For each sample, productive Simpson clonality was calculated by taking the square root of Simpson's diversity index across productive rearrangements. TCRdb's version of the immuneACCESS table is confined to in-frame rearrangements and falls short of the full clone set. An unresolved V gene accounts for under half of the shortfall where checked; the remainder is of unknown origin. That table supplies the V and J calls and clone size; D and trimming were determined from the DNA. Recorded for this sample are some 200,000 clones; approximately 83% of them occurred a single time. The ten largest clones take up approximately 3% of the sample.

V loses 4 bases at its end and J loses 3 bases; junction bases beyond the gene matches: 6. The CDR3 has 17 amino acids, counting the end cysteine and phenylalanine. The CDR3 DNA has 51 bases and is translated from base 1. As encoded in the germline V gene (reference sequence), CDR1 is LGHDT while CDR2 is YNNKEL. Samples from volunteer blood donors who had recovered from COVID-19 were contributed by a second Seattle source. The collaborating institutions used their own protocols to collect whole blood in K2EDTA tubes. Collaborator samples were shipped for TCRbeta analysis as frozen whole blood, isolated PBMCs, or DNA extracted from either sample type. This clone was found once. There is no known antigen for this receptor. Nothing much larger sits one base from this clone, and base qualities are not available.

The V and J segments used are TRBV3-1 (or the pseudogene TRBV3-2) and TRBJ2-3, and TRBD2 matches 14 of the central bases. The sample comprised peripheral blood. The source is a woman in her thirties who had recovered from COVID-19. For the CDR3, the sequence is CASSPRTSGRRTDTQYF. The nucleotides read TGTGCCAGCAGCCCGCGGACTAGCGGGAGGCGGACAGATACGCAGTATTTT.